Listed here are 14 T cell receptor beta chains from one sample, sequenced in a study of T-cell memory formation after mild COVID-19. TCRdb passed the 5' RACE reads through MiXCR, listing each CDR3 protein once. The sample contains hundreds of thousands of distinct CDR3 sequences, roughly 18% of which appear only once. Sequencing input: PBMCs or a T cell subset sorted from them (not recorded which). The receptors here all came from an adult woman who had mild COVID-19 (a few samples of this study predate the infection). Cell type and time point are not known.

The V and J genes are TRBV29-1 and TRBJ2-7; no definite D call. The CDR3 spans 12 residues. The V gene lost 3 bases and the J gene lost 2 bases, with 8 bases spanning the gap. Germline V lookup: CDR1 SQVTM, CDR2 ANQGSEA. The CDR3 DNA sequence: TGCAGCGTTGAGAGGCAACCCTACGAGCAGTACTTC. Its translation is CSVERQPYEQYF.

The CDR3, as DNA: TGTGCCAGTAGTGTACGCGGCAGCACAGATACGCAGTATTTT. It translates to CASSVRGSTDTQYF. The chain carries TRBV19 and TRBJ2-3; D not certain. Deletions cut 5 bases from V and 0 bases from J, with 9 bases between. This CDR3 region has 14 residues. Germline loops: CDR1 LNHDA, CDR2 SQIVND (reference sequence).

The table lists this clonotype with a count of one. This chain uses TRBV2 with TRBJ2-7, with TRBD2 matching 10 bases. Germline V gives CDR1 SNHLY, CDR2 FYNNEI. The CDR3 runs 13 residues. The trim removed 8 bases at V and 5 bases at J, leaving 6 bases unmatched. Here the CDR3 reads CASGSSGSHEQYF. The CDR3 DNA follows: TGTGCCAGCGGATCTAGCGGGAGTCACGAGCAGTACTTC.

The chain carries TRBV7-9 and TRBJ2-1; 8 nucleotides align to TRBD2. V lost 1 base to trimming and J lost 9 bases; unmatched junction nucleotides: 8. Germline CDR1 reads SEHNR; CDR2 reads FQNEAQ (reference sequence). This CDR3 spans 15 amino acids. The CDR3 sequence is CASSLDSGGKFEQFF. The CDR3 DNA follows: TGTGCCAGCAGCTTAGATTCGGGGGGGAAATTTGAGCAGTTCTTC.

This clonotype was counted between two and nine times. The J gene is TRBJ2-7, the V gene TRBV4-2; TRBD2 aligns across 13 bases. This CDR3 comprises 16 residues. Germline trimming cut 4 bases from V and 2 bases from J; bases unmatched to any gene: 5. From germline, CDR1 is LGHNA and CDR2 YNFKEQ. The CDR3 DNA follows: TGTGCCAGCAGCCTCGGACTAGCGGGGGAACCCTACGAGCAGTACTTC. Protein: CASSLGLAGEPYEQYF.

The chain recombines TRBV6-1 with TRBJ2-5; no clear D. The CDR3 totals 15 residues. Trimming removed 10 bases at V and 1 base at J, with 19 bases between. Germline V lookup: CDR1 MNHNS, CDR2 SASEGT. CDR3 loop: CATAPKGLIQETQYF. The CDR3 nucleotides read TGTGCCACCGCACCCAAAGGCCTCATCCAAGAGACCCAGTACTTC.

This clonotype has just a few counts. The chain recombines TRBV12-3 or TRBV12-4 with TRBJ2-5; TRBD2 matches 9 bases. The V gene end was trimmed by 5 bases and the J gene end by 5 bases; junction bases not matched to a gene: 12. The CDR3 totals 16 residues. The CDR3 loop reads CASSPFGGRAGETQYF. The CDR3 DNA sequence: TGTGCCAGCAGTCCCTTCGGCGGGAGGGCCGGGGAGACCCAGTACTTC.

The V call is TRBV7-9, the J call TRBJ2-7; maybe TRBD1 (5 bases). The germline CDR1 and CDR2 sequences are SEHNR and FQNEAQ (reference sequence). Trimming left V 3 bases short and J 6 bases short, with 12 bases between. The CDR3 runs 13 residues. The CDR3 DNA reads TGTGCCAGCAGCTTTTCCACAGGAGCCGAGCAGTACTTC. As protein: CASSFSTGAEQYF.

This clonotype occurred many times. The CDR3 loop is CASSLGSQGNTEAFF. In DNA form, the CDR3 reads TGCGCCAGCAGCTTGGGATCTCAGGGGAACACTGAAGCTTTCTTT. The rearrangement uses TRBV5-1 and TRBJ1-1; possibly TRBD1 for D (5 bases). V gave up 0 bases and J gave up 1 base, with 10 bases separating them. CDR3 length equals 15 residues. Germline CDR1 SGHRS, CDR2 YFSETQ.

The CDR3: CATSDLRGQGINEQFF. The CDR3, as DNA: TGTGCCACCAGTGATTTACGGGGACAGGGAATAAATGAGCAGTTCTTC. V and J are TRBV24-1 and TRBJ2-1; 9 nucleotides line up with TRBD1. CDR1 and CDR2 (germline): KGHDR, SFDVKD. The CDR3 runs to 16 residues. V dropped 1 base and J dropped 7; count of bases not matched to a gene: 7.

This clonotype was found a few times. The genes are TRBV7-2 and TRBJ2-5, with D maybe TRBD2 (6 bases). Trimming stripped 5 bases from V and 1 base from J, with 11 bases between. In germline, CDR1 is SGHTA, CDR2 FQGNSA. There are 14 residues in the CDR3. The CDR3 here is CASSRGGAQETQYF. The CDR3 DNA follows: TGTGCCAGCAGCCGAGGAGGGGCCCAAGAGACCCAGTACTTC.

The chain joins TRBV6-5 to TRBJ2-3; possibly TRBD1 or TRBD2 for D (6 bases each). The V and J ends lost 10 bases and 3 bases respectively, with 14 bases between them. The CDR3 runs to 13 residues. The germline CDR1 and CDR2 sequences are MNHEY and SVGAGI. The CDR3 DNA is TGTGCCACCGAAGGGGGGAGTACAGATACGCAGTATTTT. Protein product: CATEGGSTDTQYF.

The DNA for the CDR3 is TGTGCCAGCAGTGTGACCAGATTAAGCTCCTACGAGCAGTACTTC. Amino acids: CASSVTRLSSYEQYF. The rearrangement uses TRBV2 and TRBJ2-7, with D hard to call. V lost 4 bases and J lost 0, with 13 bases in between. Germline CDR1 SNHLY, CDR2 FYNNEI. The CDR3 contains 15 residues.

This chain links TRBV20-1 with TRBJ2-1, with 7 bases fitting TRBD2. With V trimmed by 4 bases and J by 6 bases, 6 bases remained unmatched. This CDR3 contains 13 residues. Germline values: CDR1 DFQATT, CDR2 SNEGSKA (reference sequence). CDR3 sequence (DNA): TGCAGTGCTAACCCGGGACTACTCAATGAGCAGTTCTTC. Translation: CSANPGLLNEQFF.